This T cell receptor beta chain was sequenced during a study of response to subunit inactivated influenza vaccine. Whole-study findings and limits: Authors suggested each seasonal influenza vaccination recruits few new T cells.

TCRdb independently ran MiXCR on the RT-PCR reads; one entry per CDR3 protein. In the table there are about 190,000 distinct CDR3 sequences, over 13% of which are singletons. Trimming left V 0 bases short and J 4 bases short, with 11 bases between. Germline values: CDR1 GTSNPN, CDR2 SVGIG (reference sequence). This CDR3 contains 14 residues. In regard to this clonotype: As yet, its antigen is unknown.

Sequences were derived from CD8+ T cells sorted from PBMCs, sampled 4 to 6 days after vaccination. The source of this sequence is a man aged 50 or older who received an inactivated influenza vaccine. The gene calls are TRBV30 and TRBJ2-3, with D uncertain. Here the CDR3 DNA reads TGTGCCTGGAGTGTTCTCGATCCCCCAGATACGCAGTATTTT. This gives the protein CAWSVLDPPDTQYF. Supplemented by reference TRBV30 and TRBJ2-3, the full variable domain reads SQTIHQWPATLVQPVGSPLSLECTVEGTSNPNLYWYRQAAGRGLQLLFYSVGIGQISSEVPQNLSASRPQDRQFILSSKKLLLSDSGFYLCAWSVLDPPDTQYFGPGTRLTVL.